A selection of T cell receptor beta chains follows, all from one sample in a study of CD8 T cells in ankylosing spondylitis. One entry per CDR3 protein results from TCRdb running MiXCR on the 5' RACE reads. This table holds 340,000 or so distinct CDR3 sequences, roughly 14% found once. The sequencing sample was made of blood, either unsorted or a sorted T cell fraction (not recorded which). These receptors came from a male donor with ankylosing spondylitis or in good health (not recorded which). CDR3s include the opening cysteine and the closing phenylalanine or tryptophan. A D gene is named only where the DNA matches it firmly. Clone size is given for some rows only: seen once, a few or many times, or a class if the clone is expanded.

CDR3: CSAREGGTEAFF
DNA: TGCAGTGCTAGAGAGGGAGGTACTGAAGCTTTCTTT
J: TRBJ1-1
size: many
D: -
V: TRBV20-1

CDR3: CASGPGTGNTIYF
DNA: TGTGCCAGCGGACCTGGGACCGGAAACACCATATATTTT
J: TRBJ1-3
size: -
D: -
V: TRBV6-1

CDR3: CASSDRDSQETQYF
DNA: TGTGCCAGCAGCGACCGGGACAGCCAAGAGACCCAGTACTTC
J: TRBJ2-5
size: -
D: TRBD1
V: TRBV9

CDR3: CASGLAGGDTQYF
DNA: TGTGCCAGCGGACTAGCGGGGGGTGATACGCAGTATTTT
J: TRBJ2-3
size: few
D: TRBD2
V: TRBV6-1

CDR3: CASSFGGDYNEQFF
DNA: TGTGCCAGCAGCTTTGGGGGGGACTACAATGAGCAGTTCTTC
J: TRBJ2-1
size: few
D: TRBD2
V: TRBV11-2

CDR3: CASSFYRGDEQYF
DNA: TGTGCCAGCAGCTTCTACAGGGGAGACGAGCAGTACTTC
J: TRBJ2-7
size: -
D: TRBD1
V: TRBV7-6

CDR3: CASSLFLAGGQYNEQFF
DNA: TGTGCCAGCAGCCTTTTTTTAGCGGGGGGGCAGTACAATGAGCAGTTCTTC
J: TRBJ2-1
size: few
D: TRBD2
V: TRBV3-1

CDR3: CASSTWTSGSRETQYF
DNA: TGTGCCAGCAGCACCTGGACTAGCGGGAGTCGGGAGACCCAGTACTTC
J: TRBJ2-5
size: few
D: TRBD2
V: TRBV5-6

CDR3: CASSLDRGKNIQYF
DNA: TGTGCCAGCAGCCTGGACAGGGGGAAAAACATTCAGTACTTC
J: TRBJ2-4
size: few
D: TRBD1
V: TRBV7-8

CDR3: CASSTGLVAETQYF
DNA: TGTGCCAGCAGCACGGGACTAGTTGCAGAGACCCAGTACTTC
J: TRBJ2-5
size: few
D: TRBD2
V: TRBV7-8

CDR3: CASSPQYEKLFF
DNA: TGTGCCAGCAGTCCCCAATATGAAAAACTGTTTTTT
J: TRBJ1-4
size: few
D: -
V: TRBV12-3/TRBV12-4

CDR3: CASSFVIDTQYF
DNA: TGTGCCAGCAGTTTTGTCATAGATACGCAGTATTTT
J: TRBJ2-3
size: -
D: -
V: TRBV12-3/TRBV12-4

CDR3: CASRELAANTEAFF
DNA: TGTGCCAGCAGGGAATTGGCGGCTAACACTGAAGCTTTCTTT
J: TRBJ1-1
size: -
D: -
V: TRBV2

CDR3: CSAQPLAGATYEQYF
DNA: TGCAGTGCTCAGCCCCTAGCGGGCGCTACCTACGAGCAGTACTTC
J: TRBJ2-7
size: few
D: TRBD2
V: TRBV20-1

CDR3: CASSQISVNTEAFF
DNA: TGTGCCAGCAGCCAAATTAGCGTGAACACTGAAGCTTTCTTT
J: TRBJ1-1
size: many
D: -
V: TRBV11-1

CDR3: CASSLGRYSGANVLTF
DNA: TGTGCCAGCAGCTTAGGGCGGTACTCTGGGGCCAACGTCCTGACTTTC
J: TRBJ2-6
size: -
D: -
V: TRBV7-2

CDR3: CASSFTGTGNGYTF
DNA: TGTGCCAGCAGTTTTACCGGGACAGGGAATGGCTACACCTTC
J: TRBJ1-2
size: few
D: TRBD1
V: TRBV27

CDR3: CASSVRGRDTEAFF
DNA: TGTGCCAGCAGCGTCAGGGGCAGGGACACTGAAGCTTTCTTT
J: TRBJ1-1
size: few
D: -
V: TRBV9

CDR3: CASSLEGAEDRGYNEQFF
DNA: TGTGCCAGCAGCTTAGAGGGTGCCGAGGACAGGGGGTACAATGAGCAGTTCTTC
J: TRBJ2-1
size: -
D: TRBD1
V: TRBV11-2

CDR3: CASSSQGSVTEAFF
DNA: TGTGCCAGCAGCTCGCAGGGGTCGGTCACTGAAGCTTTCTTT
J: TRBJ1-1
size: -
D: -
V: TRBV7-9

CDR3: CSVAQTDTQYF
DNA: TGCAGCGTTGCCCAAACAGATACGCAGTATTTT
J: TRBJ2-3
size: many
D: -
V: TRBV29-1

CDR3: CSVRSSGAFTGELFF
DNA: TGCAGTGTCCGCTCCTCAGGGGCCTTCACCGGGGAGCTGTTTTTT
J: TRBJ2-2
size: -
D: -
V: TRBV20-1

CDR3: CSASLREGLEDTQYF
DNA: TGCAGTGCTAGTCTGCGGGAGGGCCTGGAAGATACGCAGTATTTT
J: TRBJ2-3
size: few
D: TRBD2
V: TRBV20-1

CDR3: CASSPTGTGPYGYTF
DNA: TGTGCCAGCTCACCCACCGGGACAGGGCCCTATGGCTACACCTTC
J: TRBJ1-2
size: few
D: TRBD1
V: TRBV18

CDR3: CASSLALAGKETQYF
DNA: TGCGCCAGCAGCTTGGCACTAGCGGGGAAAGAGACCCAGTACTTC
J: TRBJ2-5
size: few
D: TRBD2
V: TRBV5-1

CDR3: CASSSGTEAFF
DNA: TGTGCCAGCAGTTCTGGGACTGAAGCTTTCTTT
J: TRBJ1-1
size: many
D: -
V: TRBV12-3/TRBV12-4

CDR3: CASSQVGDLRGTQYF
DNA: TGTGCCAGCAGCCAAGTAGGAGACTTGCGGGGTACGCAGTATTTT
J: TRBJ2-3
size: many
D: -
V: TRBV4-2

CDR3: CASSQDLGTGELFF
DNA: TGTGCCAGCAGCCAAGATCTGGGGACCGGGGAGCTGTTTTTT
J: TRBJ2-2
size: -
D: -
V: TRBV3-1

CDR3: CASSPQDRALYTF
DNA: TGCGCCAGCAGCCCACAGGACAGGGCACTCTACACCTTC
J: TRBJ1-2
size: many
D: TRBD1
V: TRBV5-1

CDR3: CASSLSGLRSGANVLTF
DNA: TGTGCCAGCAGTCTCTCGGGACTCCGCTCTGGGGCCAACGTCCTGACTTTC
J: TRBJ2-6
size: -
D: -
V: TRBV28

CDR3: CASSSGTESSGNTIYF
DNA: TGCGCCAGCAGCTCCGGGACAGAATCCTCTGGAAACACCATATATTTT
J: TRBJ1-3
size: few
D: TRBD1
V: TRBV5-1

CDR3: CASQFGTGSTGELFF
DNA: TGTGCCAGTCAGTTCGGGACAGGGTCCACCGGGGAGCTGTTTTTT
J: TRBJ2-2
size: -
D: TRBD1
V: TRBV2

CDR3: CSARAASGVTDTQYF
DNA: TGCAGTGCTAGAGCGGCTAGCGGGGTCACAGATACGCAGTATTTT
J: TRBJ2-3
size: -
D: TRBD2
V: TRBV20-1

CDR3: CSAPSKLSGRDNEQFF
DNA: TGCAGTGCCCCCTCCAAACTTAGCGGGCGCGACAATGAGCAGTTCTTC
J: TRBJ2-1
size: many
D: TRBD2
V: TRBV20-1

CDR3: CATIREAGGNEQFF
DNA: TGTGCCACCATCAGGGAGGCAGGGGGGAATGAGCAGTTCTTC
J: TRBJ2-1
size: -
D: -
V: TRBV15

CDR3: CASSFEGTGTDTQYF
DNA: TGCGCCAGCAGCTTCGAGGGGACGGGCACAGATACGCAGTATTTT
J: TRBJ2-3
size: few
D: -
V: TRBV5-1

CDR3: CSARGTQRGTDTQYF
DNA: TGCAGTGCTAGAGGGACCCAGCGGGGAACAGATACGCAGTATTTT
J: TRBJ2-3
size: few
D: TRBD2
V: TRBV20-1

CDR3: CASSLALSSGNTIYF
DNA: TGCGCCAGCAGCTTGGCCCTGAGCTCTGGAAACACCATATATTTT
J: TRBJ1-3
size: many
D: -
V: TRBV5-1

CDR3: CASSQEGSRYTF
DNA: TGTGCCAGCAGCCAAGAGGGCAGCCGCTACACCTTC
J: TRBJ1-2
size: -
D: -
V: TRBV3-1